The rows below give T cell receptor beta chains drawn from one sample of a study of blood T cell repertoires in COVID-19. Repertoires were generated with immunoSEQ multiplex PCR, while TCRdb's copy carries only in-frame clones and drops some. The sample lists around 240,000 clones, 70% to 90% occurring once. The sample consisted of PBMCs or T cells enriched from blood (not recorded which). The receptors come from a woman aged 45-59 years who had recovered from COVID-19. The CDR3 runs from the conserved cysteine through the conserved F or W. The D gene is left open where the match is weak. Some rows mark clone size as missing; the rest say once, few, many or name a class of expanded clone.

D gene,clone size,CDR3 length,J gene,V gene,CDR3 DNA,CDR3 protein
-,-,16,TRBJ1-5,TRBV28,TGTGCCAGCAGTTTCCTCGACAGACCCACCAATCAGCCCCAGCATTTT,CASSFLDRPTNQPQHF
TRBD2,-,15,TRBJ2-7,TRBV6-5,TGTGCCAGCACCCAAAGTGCTAGCGGCACCTACGAGCAGTACTTC,CASTQSASGTYEQYF
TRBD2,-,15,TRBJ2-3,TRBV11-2,TGTGCCAGCAGCTTGGGACTAGCCCCCCTCGATACGCAGTATTTT,CASSLGLAPLDTQYF
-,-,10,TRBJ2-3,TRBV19,TGTGCCAGCTACCCAGATACGCAGTATTTT,CASYPDTQYF
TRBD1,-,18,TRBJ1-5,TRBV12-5,TGTGCTAGTGGTTCCATGACCGGGACAGGGATTCGCAATCAGCCCCAGCATTTT,CASGSMTGTGIRNQPQHF
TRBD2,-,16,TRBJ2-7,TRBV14,TGTGCCAGCAGCCAAGAATATGCGGGAGACTACTACGAGCAGTACTTC,CASSQEYAGDYYEQYF
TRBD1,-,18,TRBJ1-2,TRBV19,TGTGCCAGTAGTACCTACACAGGGGGCGCAAGCCTTCACTATGGCTACACCTTC,CASSTYTGGASLHYGYTF
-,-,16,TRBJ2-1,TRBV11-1,TGTGCCAGCAGCTTAGCGTTTCAGGGTGGGGTTGATGAGCAGTTCTTC,CASSLAFQGGVDEQFF
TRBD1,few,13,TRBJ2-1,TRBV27,TGTGCCAGCAGTGCCACCAGGGGGCATGAGCAGTTCTTC,CASSATRGHEQFF
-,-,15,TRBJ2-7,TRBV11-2,TGTGCCAGCAGCTTGAGGGGAGGACTCACCTACGAGCAGTACTTC,CASSLRGGLTYEQYF
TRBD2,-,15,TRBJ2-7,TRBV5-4,TGTGCCAGCAGCTTGGATAGCGGGATCTCCTACGAGCAGTACTTC,CASSLDSGISYEQYF
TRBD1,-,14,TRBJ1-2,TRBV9,TGTGCCAGCAGCGAGCAGACAGGGTTCTATGGCTACACCTTC,CASSEQTGFYGYTF
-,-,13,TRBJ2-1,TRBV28,TGTGCCAGCAGTTTACCCGGGAGCAATGAGCAGTTCTTC,CASSLPGSNEQFF
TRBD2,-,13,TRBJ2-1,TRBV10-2,TGCGCCAGCAGTTTTAGCGGGATTCATGAGCAGTTCTTC,CASSFSGIHEQFF
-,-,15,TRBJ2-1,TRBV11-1,TGTGCCAGCAGCTTGGTGGAGGATTTCGGCAATGAGCAGTTCTTC,CASSLVEDFGNEQFF
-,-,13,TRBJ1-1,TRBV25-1,TGTGCCAGCAGTGGAACGGGAGACACTGAAGCTTTCTTT,CASSGTGDTEAFF
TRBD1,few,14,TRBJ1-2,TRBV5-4,TGTGCCAGCAGCTTGAACAGGGGGCTGGATGGCTACACCTTC,CASSLNRGLDGYTF
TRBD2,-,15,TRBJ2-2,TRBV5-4,TGTGCCAGCAGCGCCGGGACTAGCGGTACCGGGGAGCTGTTTTTT,CASSAGTSGTGELFF
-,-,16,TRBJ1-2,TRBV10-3,TGTGCCATCAGTGAGTCCGGGGGAGAGCGGGCGAATGGCTACACCTTC,CAISESGGERANGYTF
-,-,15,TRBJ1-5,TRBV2,TGTGCCAGCAGTGAAAGTGGGGCAGCCCAACAGCCCCAGCATTTT,CASSESGAAQQPQHF
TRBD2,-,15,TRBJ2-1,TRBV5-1,TGCGCCAGCAGCTTGGGGGGGACTAGCTGGAATGAGCAGTTCTTC,CASSLGGTSWNEQFF
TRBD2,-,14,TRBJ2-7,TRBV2,TGTGCCAGCAGTGGGGCTAGCGGGCAATACGAGCAGTACTTC,CASSGASGQYEQYF
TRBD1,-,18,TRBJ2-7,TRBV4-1,TGCGCCAGCAGCCCCTCTGGTTCCGCCGGGACAGACTACTACGAGCAGTACTTC,CASSPSGSAGTDYYEQYF
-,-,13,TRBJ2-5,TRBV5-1,TGCGCCAGCGGTAGGGGGGGCGTAGAGACCCAGTACTTC,CASGRGGVETQYF
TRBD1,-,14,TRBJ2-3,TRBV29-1,TGCAGCGTTCCGGCAGGGGGTAGCTCAGATACGCAGTATTTT,CSVPAGGSSDTQYF
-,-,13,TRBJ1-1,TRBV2,TGTGCCAGCAGTTATGGGGGCGCCACTGAAGCTTTCTTT,CASSYGGATEAFF
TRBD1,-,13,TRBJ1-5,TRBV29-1,TGCAGCGTTATGACAGGGGGCAATCAGCCCCAGCATTTT,CSVMTGGNQPQHF
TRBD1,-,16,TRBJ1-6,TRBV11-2,TGTGCCAGCAGCTTAGGGCGGGACAGGGTGAATTCACCCCTCCACTTT,CASSLGRDRVNSPLHF
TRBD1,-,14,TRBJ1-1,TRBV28,TGTGCCAGCAGCTTGGGACAGGTCGGTACTGAAGCTTTCTTT,CASSLGQVGTEAFF
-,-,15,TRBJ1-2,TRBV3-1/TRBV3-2,TGTGCCAGCAGCCCATATATCCGCGGGGACTATGGCTACACCTTC,CASSPYIRGDYGYTF
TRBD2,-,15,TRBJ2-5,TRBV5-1,TGCGCCAGCAGCTTGGACGCTAGCGGGGGAGAGACCCAGTACTTC,CASSLDASGGETQYF
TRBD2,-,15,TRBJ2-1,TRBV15,TGTGCCACCAGCTCTGGCGGGAGCCCCTACAATGAGCAGTTCTTC,CATSSGGSPYNEQFF
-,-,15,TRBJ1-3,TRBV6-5,TGTGCCAGCGGGCCGGGCGACGCTAGCGGTCACACCATATATTTT,CASGPGDASGHTIYF
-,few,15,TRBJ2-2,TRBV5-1,TGCGCCAGCAGCCGGAACGTGGAGAAGACCGGGGAGCTGTTTTTT,CASSRNVEKTGELFF
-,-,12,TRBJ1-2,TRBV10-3,TGTGCCATCAGTGGCACCGGACAGTCCTACACCTTC,CAISGTGQSYTF
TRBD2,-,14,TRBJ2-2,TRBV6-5,TGTGCCACCACCCTAGCGGGAAGGGCCGGGGAGCTGTTTTTT,CATTLAGRAGELFF
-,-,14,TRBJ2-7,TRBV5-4,TGTGCCAGCAGCTTTGGACGGGAGATCTACGAGCAGTACTTC,CASSFGREIYEQYF
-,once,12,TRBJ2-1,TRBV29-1,TGCAGCGTTAGAGAGAGCGGGAATGAGCAGTTCTTC,CSVRESGNEQFF
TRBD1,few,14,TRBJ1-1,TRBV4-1,TGCGCCAGCAGCCAACGGACAGGGAACACTGAAGCTTTCTTT,CASSQRTGNTEAFF
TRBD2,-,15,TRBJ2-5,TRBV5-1,TGCGCCAGCAGCTTTAGCGGGAGTATTTGGGAGACCCAGTACTTC,CASSFSGSIWETQYF
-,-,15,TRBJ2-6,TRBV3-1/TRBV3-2,TGTGCCAGCAGCCATGGGGAGGCTGGGGCCAACGTCCTGACTTTC,CASSHGEAGANVLTF
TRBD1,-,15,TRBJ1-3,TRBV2,TGTGCCAGCAGTGAGACAGGGGGCTCTGGAAACACCATATATTTT,CASSETGGSGNTIYF
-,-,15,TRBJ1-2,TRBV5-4,TGTGCCAGCAGACTCATGGGGGGGTCCGTCAATGGCTACACCTTC,CASRLMGGSVNGYTF
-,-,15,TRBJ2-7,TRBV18,TGTGCCAGCTCAGTTCGGGACTTTAATTCCTACGAGCAGTACTTC,CASSVRDFNSYEQYF
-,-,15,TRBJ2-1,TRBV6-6,TGTGCCAGCAGTTACCGGACTCAAACCCTTGATGAGCAGTTCTTC,CASSYRTQTLDEQFF
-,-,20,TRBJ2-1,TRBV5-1,TGCGCCAGCAGCTTTGACCCCGCGGCTCCTGGTTATCGGTCCTACAATGAGCAGTTCTTC,CASSFDPAAPGYRSYNEQFF
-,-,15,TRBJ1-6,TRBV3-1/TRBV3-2,TGTGCCAGCAGCCAAGCGGCAGGGCCTTGGTCACCCCTCCACTTT,CASSQAAGPWSPLHF
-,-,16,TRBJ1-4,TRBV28,TGTGCCAGCAGTTCAACCCTGGACGGGAATAATGAAAAACTGTTTTTT,CASSSTLDGNNEKLFF
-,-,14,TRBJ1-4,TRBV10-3,TGTGCCATAAGCCGGGGGGGGACTAATGAAAAACTGTTTTTT,CAISRGGTNEKLFF
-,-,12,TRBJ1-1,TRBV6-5,TGTGCCACCCTTAGACCAGCGTCTGAAGCTTTCTTT,CATLRPASEAFF
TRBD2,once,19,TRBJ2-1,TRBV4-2,TGTGCCAGCAGCCTCGTGGAAGCGGGAGGGGTGAGCTCCTACAATGAGCAGTTCTTC,CASSLVEAGGVSSYNEQFF
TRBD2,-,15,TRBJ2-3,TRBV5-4,TGTGCCAGCAGCATGACTAGCGGAAGCACAGATACGCAGTATTTT,CASSMTSGSTDTQYF
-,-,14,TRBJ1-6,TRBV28,TGTGCCAGCAGCCCGGGACTTAATAATTCACCCCTCCACTTT,CASSPGLNNSPLHF
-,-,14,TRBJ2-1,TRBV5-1,TGCGCCAGCAGCTCTACCCTTGGCGGCGAGGAGCAGTTCTTC,CASSSTLGGEEQFF
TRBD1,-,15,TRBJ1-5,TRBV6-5,TGTGCCAGCAGTCCCGGGACAGATAGCAATCAGCCCCAGCATTTT,CASSPGTDSNQPQHF
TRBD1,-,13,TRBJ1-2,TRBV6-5,TGTGCCAGCAGTATACAGGGGAACTATGGCTACACCTTC,CASSIQGNYGYTF
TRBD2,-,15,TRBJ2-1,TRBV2,TGTGCCAGCAGGGGAGGACTAGCGGGAGTAGATGAGCAGTTCTTC,CASRGGLAGVDEQFF
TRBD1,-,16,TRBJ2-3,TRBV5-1,TGCGCCAGCAGCTTGGCGGACAGGGGAGGCACAGATACGCAGTATTTT,CASSLADRGGTDTQYF
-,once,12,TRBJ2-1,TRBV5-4,TGTGCCAGCAGCGTGGGAGGCAATGAGCAGTTCTTC,CASSVGGNEQFF
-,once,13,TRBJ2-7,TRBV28,TGTGCCAGCAGTTTCCTTGGACAACACGAGCAGTACTTC,CASSFLGQHEQYF